Below, 13 T cell receptor beta chains from the same sample are listed, as sequenced in a study of T cell repertoires in cytomegalovirus infection. Each CDR3 protein is one row after TCRdb ran MiXCR on the reads. The sample contains about 140,000 distinct CDR3 sequences, about 6% of which appear only once. The sequenced sample consisted of PBMCs. These receptors came from a human donor in good health (CMV status not recorded). Some clones in this sample may be carry-over from other donors' samples.

This clonotype was observed at least ten times. The chain joins TRBV7-9 to TRBJ2-7; no firm D call. Per the germline V gene, CDR1 is SEHNR and CDR2 is FQNEAQ (reference sequence). This CDR3 region has 8 residues. For the CDR3, the DNA is TGTGCTTTGGGCGAGCAGTACTTC. This translates into CALGEQYF.

This chain uses TRBV9 with TRBJ2-5; D is uncertain. Trimming pared 0 bases from V and 4 bases from J, leaving 13 bases between. The CDR3 spans 15 residues. Germline assignment: CDR1 SGDLS and CDR2 YYNGEE. The CDR3 DNA sequence: TGTGCCAGCAGCGTAGACCTAGTCTCCGGAGAGACCCAGTACTTC. It translates to CASSVDLVSGETQYF.

There are many counts of this clonotype. The chain recombines TRBV7-2 with TRBJ1-2; D uncertain. The germline V and J ends were trimmed by 1 base and 3 bases, with 9 bases remaining between them. CDR1 and CDR2 from the germline V gene are SGHTA and FQGNSA. The CDR3 contains 14 residues. CDR3 loop: CASSLGGLDYGYTF. The CDR3 DNA is TGTGCCAGCAGCTTAGGTGGTTTGGACTATGGCTACACCTTC.

This clonotype came up many times. The chain has TRBV29-1 and TRBJ2-3; TRBD1 agrees at 11 bases. The CDR3 loop spans 14 amino acids. V shed 6 bases, J shed 2 bases, and the junction held 4 bases outside the gene matches. Germline-derived CDR1 and CDR2 are SQVTM and ANQGSEA. CDR3 DNA sequence: TGCAGCGTCCGGGACAGGGGGTACACAGATACGCAGTATTTT. Its translation is CSVRDRGYTDTQYF.

In its sample, this clonotype was seen many times. This chain connects TRBV7-2 to TRBJ1-1; the D gene is possibly TRBD1 (5 bases). This CDR3 comprises 15 residues. Trimming pared 3 bases from V and 1 base from J, leaving 12 bases between. Germline V CDR1 and CDR2: SGHTA, FQGNSA. In DNA form, the CDR3 reads TGTGCCAGCAGCTTGAGTGGGGCGGGGAACACTGAAGCTTTCTTT. As protein: CASSLSGAGNTEAFF. Full variable domain (missing parts from reference TRBV7-2 and TRBJ1-1): GAGVSQSPSNKVTEKGKDVELRCDPISGHTALYWYRQSLGQGLEFLIYFQGNSAPDKSGLPSDRFSAERTGGSVSTLTIQRTQQEDSAVYLCASSLSGAGNTEAFFGQGTRLTVV.

This clonotype has at least ten counts. CDR3 coding DNA: TGTGCCAGCAGCCACATTATAGCGGGGGGCCGCAATGAGCAGTTCTTC. It codes for CASSHIIAGGRNEQFF. The chain is built from TRBV7-8 and TRBJ2-1; 10 nucleotides match TRBD2. The V gene's germline CDR1 is SGHVS and CDR2 FQNEAQ. CDR3 length equals 16 residues. V trimming: 5 bases; J trimming: 6 bases; junction bases outside the gene matches: 10.

This clonotype occurred many times. This rearrangement joins TRBV10-3 to TRBJ2-5; D may be TRBD1 or TRBD2 (6 bases each). Looked up from germline, CDR1 is ENHRY and CDR2 is SYGVKD. There are 16 residues in the CDR3. Trimming pared 3 bases from V and 2 bases from J, leaving 16 bases between. DNA for the CDR3: TGTGCCATCAGTGATTCCGGGGGCGGAGTTCAAGAGACCCAGTACTTC. It translates to CAISDSGGGVQETQYF.

This clonotype appeared many times. The genes are TRBV15 and TRBJ2-2; D gene ambiguous. The CDR3 length is 15 residues. V shed 1 base and J shed 6 bases, with 12 bases lying between them. Germline-derived CDR1 and CDR2 are LNHNV and YYDKDF (reference sequence). CDR3 DNA sequence: TGTGCCACCAGCAGAGGTTTTGGGGTCGCCGGGGAGCTGTTTTTT. Its translation is CATSRGFGVAGELFF.

This clonotype was seen ten or more times. This chain uses TRBV4-1 with TRBJ1-5; 9 bases are shared with TRBD1. Trimming cost V 2 bases and J 5 bases; bases outside gene matches: 10. CDR1 MGHRA and CDR2 YSYEKL come from the germline V gene. This CDR3 has 17 residues. The CDR3 here is CASSQTRGTGPDQPQHF. In nucleotides, the CDR3 is TGCGCCAGCAGCCAAACTAGGGGGACAGGGCCCGATCAGCCCCAGCATTTT.

This clonotype occurred many times. The rearrangement links TRBV7-2 to TRBJ2-2; perhaps D is TRBD1 or TRBD2 (5 bases each). CDR3 length: 15 amino acids. CDR1 and CDR2 (germline): SGHTA, FQGNSA. V was cut by 5 bases and J by 6 bases, with 16 bases left in between. In nucleotides, the CDR3 is TGTGCCAGCAGCCGTCTCATGGGACCGGCCGGGGAGCTGTTTTTT. This gives the protein CASSRLMGPAGELFF.

This clonotype has ten or more counts. This sequence joins TRBV11-2 and TRBJ2-7; 7 bases map to TRBD2. There are 14 residues in the CDR3. With 1 base clipped from V and 2 bases from J, the junction kept 2 bases outside the gene matches. Per the germline V gene, CDR1 is SGHAT and CDR2 is FQNNGV. The CDR3 DNA reads as TGTGCCAGCAGCTTAGGGGGGGGGACCTACGAGCAGTACTTC. Protein: CASSLGGGTYEQYF.

This clonotype has ten or more counts. The chain carries TRBV7-2 and TRBJ2-5; D not resolved. This CDR3 comprises 14 residues. V gave up 5 bases and J gave up 4 bases, with 14 bases separating them. The germline gives CDR1 SGHTA, CDR2 FQGNSA. The CDR3 DNA reads TGTGCCAGCAGCCTTGCCTCCGTCCGAGAGACCCAGTACTTC. Its protein product is CASSLASVRETQYF.

V gene TRBV29-1 combines with J gene TRBJ2-7; D ambiguous. The CDR3 length is 12 residues. V was clipped by 7 bases and J by 7 bases, with 17 bases between them. Germline V gene sequence: CDR1 SQVTM, CDR2 ANQGSEA. CDR3 sequence reads: CSARHPEVEQYF. CDR3 DNA: TGCAGCGCTAGGCACCCCGAGGTAGAGCAGTACTTC.